A single sample is the source of the 21 T cell receptor beta chains below, sequenced in a study of identical twins. TCRdb re-derived calls from the 5' RACE reads in MiXCR, one entry per CDR3 protein. This table has around 570,000 distinct CDR3 sequences, 9.6% appearing once. The sample was also linked to a second study, of yellow fever vaccine responses in identical twins.

The sequenced sample was PBMCs. These receptors were taken from a woman aged 18-29 years in good health.

This clonotype was detected ten times or more. The chain couples TRBV5-6 to TRBJ2-1, with D maybe TRBD2 (6 bases). V was shortened by 0 bases and J by 8 bases, with 21 bases between the two germline ends. CDR1 SGHDT and CDR2 YYEEEE come from the germline V gene. CDR3 length equals 17 residues. CDR3 DNA sequence: TGTGCCAGCAGCTTGGCCTGGAGGGAGATAAACACAGATGAGCAGTTCTTC. It specifies CASSLAWREINTDEQFF.

This clonotype was seen repeatedly, ten times or more. The chain joins TRBV7-9 to TRBJ2-7; D remains ambiguous. This CDR3 region has 11 residues. Germline CDR1 is SEHNR and CDR2 is FQNEAQ (reference sequence). With 4 bases removed from V and 5 bases from J, the gap between germline ends came to 6 bases. The CDR3 protein is CASSSTDEQYF. In DNA, the CDR3 is TGTGCCAGCAGCTCTACTGACGAGCAGTACTTC.

V is TRBV20-1 and J is TRBJ1-1, with unresolved D. CDR3 length equals 12 residues. Trimming left V 2 bases short and J 5 bases short, with 9 bases between. The germline CDR1 and CDR2 sequences are DFQATT and SNEGSKA (reference sequence). Here the CDR3 DNA reads TGCAGTGCTAGACCGCACGTGACTGAAGCTTTCTTT. Translating gives CSARPHVTEAFF.

This rearrangement joins TRBV30 to TRBJ2-1; D is unclear. V lost 1 base and J 6 bases, leaving 7 bases between the germline ends. The CDR3 extends over 12 amino acids. The germline V gene encodes CDR1 GTSNPN and CDR2 SVGIG (reference sequence). The CDR3 DNA is TGTGCCTGGAGTGGCCCCCGCAATGAGCAGTTCTTC. Protein sequence: CAWSGPRNEQFF.

This clonotype has at least ten counts. The J gene is TRBJ1-6, the V gene TRBV20-1; no reliable D call. With 6 bases removed from V and 0 bases from J, the gap between germline ends came to 12 bases. CDR3 length: 15 residues. Germline V lookup: CDR1 DFQATT, CDR2 SNEGSKA (reference sequence). CDR3 protein: CSAPGSSSYNSPLHF. The CDR3 nucleotides are TGCAGTGCCCCGGGTTCAAGCTCCTATAATTCACCCCTCCACTTT.

The V gene is TRBV20-1, the J gene TRBJ2-3, with TRBD2 identical over 12 bases. The length of the CDR3 is 18 residues. V dropped 5 bases and J dropped 1; count of bases not matched to a gene: 13. CDR1 is DFQATT and CDR2 is SNEGSKA in the germline V gene (reference sequence). This CDR3 is CSAAPTRLAGVGTDTQYF. CDR3 in DNA: TGCAGTGCTGCACCCACTCGACTAGCGGGAGTGGGCACAGATACGCAGTATTTT.

This clonotype occurred a few times. The CDR3 reads CASSYFGTGPETQYF. CDR3 nucleotide sequence: TGTGCCAGCAGTTACTTTGGGACAGGGCCGGAGACCCAGTACTTC. The J gene is TRBJ2-5, the V gene TRBV6-5; TRBD1 matches 9 bases. Germline CDR1 and CDR2: MNHEY and SVGAGI. The CDR3 covers 15 residues. The V segment lost 1 base and the J segment 5 bases; nucleotides outside the gene matches: 5.

This clonotype was counted a few times. This chain connects TRBV5-1 to TRBJ2-7; D remains unclear. V was pared by 0 bases and J by 0 bases, with 7 bases between. The germline V gene encodes CDR1 SGHRS and CDR2 YFSETQ. CDR3 size: 14 residues. The CDR3 coding sequence is TGCGCCAGCAGCTTGGTTGCTACCTCCTACGAGCAGTACTTC. Translation gives CASSLVATSYEQYF.

This clonotype has more than one count but fewer than ten. The chain employs TRBV9 and TRBJ2-1, with TRBD1 as a possible D gene (5 bases). Per germline, CDR1 SGDLS and CDR2 YYNGEE. V lost 3 bases to trimming and J lost 7 bases, with 14 bases between them. The CDR3 spans 14 residues. CDR3 sequence reads: CASSEGIVPNEQFF. The CDR3 nucleotides are TGTGCCAGCAGCGAGGGGATCGTTCCGAATGAGCAGTTCTTC.

This clonotype has a count of ten or more. The chain recombines TRBV9 with TRBJ2-1; D remains unclear. CDR1 SGDLS and CDR2 YYNGEE come from the germline V gene. The V and J ends lost 0 bases and 4 bases respectively, with 11 bases between them. The CDR3 is 15 amino acids. CDR3 DNA sequence: TGTGCCAGCAGCGTAGCTACAGCCCCGTACAATGAGCAGTTCTTC. It is translated as CASSVATAPYNEQFF. Together with reference TRBV9 and TRBJ2-1, the CDR3 gives the full variable domain: DSGVTQTPKHLITATGQRVTLRCSPRSGDLSVYWYQQSLDQGLQFLIQYYNGEERAKGNILERFSAQQFPDLHSELNLSSLELGDSALYFCASSVATAPYNEQFFGPGTRLTVL.

In its sample, this clonotype was seen a few times. The chain has TRBV5-1 and TRBJ2-1; 9 bases map to TRBD2. This CDR3 region has 18 residues. The germline CDR1 and CDR2 sequences are SGHRS and YFSETQ. The junction had 14 bases not matched to a gene; V was cut back by 0 bases and J by 7 bases. As DNA, the CDR3 is TGCGCCAGCAGCTTGGTTGCGGGGGGGCCCCGGTTGACTAATGAGCAGTTCTTC. Its translation is CASSLVAGGPRLTNEQFF.

This clonotype turned up a few times. The chain links TRBV6-5 to TRBJ2-3; D remains unclear. Germline V gene data show CDR1 as MNHEY and CDR2 as SVGAGI. The CDR3 covers 14 residues. V lost 4 bases, J lost 3 bases, and 11 bases lay in between. The CDR3: CASSSSGLTDTQYF. For the CDR3, the DNA is TGTGCCAGCAGTTCCTCAGGTCTAACAGATACGCAGTATTTT.

This clonotype was seen ten or more times. V gene TRBV7-9 combines with J gene TRBJ1-2; D call uncertain. CDR1 is SEHNR and CDR2 is FQNEAQ in the germline V gene (reference sequence). V was cut by 5 bases and J by 4 bases, with 14 bases left in between. The CDR3 sequence is 14 residues long. The CDR3 here is CASSQYPAAYGYTF. The CDR3 DNA follows: TGTGCCAGCAGCCAATACCCGGCAGCCTATGGCTACACCTTC.

The chain uses TRBV6-2 or TRBV6-3 and TRBJ1-1, with a weak D call TRBD1 (5 bases). Germline-derived CDR1 and CDR2 are MNHEY and SVGEGT. The CDR3 sequence is 16 residues long. Trimming removed 4 bases from V and 1 base from J, with 16 bases in between. Here the CDR3 reads CASSSIRVASNTEAFF. The CDR3 coding sequence is TGTGCCAGCAGTTCGATCAGGGTAGCCTCGAACACTGAAGCTTTCTTT.

This clonotype was seen only a few times. The rearrangement joins TRBV11-2 to TRBJ1-2, with D unresolved. Germline values: CDR1 SGHAT, CDR2 FQNNGV. Deletions cut 8 bases from V and 4 bases from J, with 8 bases between. This CDR3 is built from 11 residues. As DNA, the CDR3 is TGTGCCAGCGGAGACTTCTATGGCTACACCTTC. Translated, it gives CASGDFYGYTF.

The J gene is TRBJ2-7, the V gene TRBV3-1; 7 bases are a match to TRBD2. This CDR3 has 15 residues. After removal of 1 base from V and 3 bases from J, the junction contained 6 bases not matched to a gene. Per germline, CDR1 LGHDT and CDR2 YNNKEL (reference sequence). CDR3 residues: CASSQGTSADYEQYF. The CDR3 region has the DNA TGTGCCAGCAGCCAAGGAACTAGCGCCGACTACGAGCAGTACTTC.

There are a few counts of this clonotype. The rearrangement uses TRBV5-5 and TRBJ2-2; the D is unclear. Trimming removed 1 base from V and 2 bases from J, with 6 bases in between. The germline CDR1 and CDR2 sequences are SGHKS and YYEKEE (reference sequence). The CDR3 loop spans 14 amino acids. The CDR3 is CASSLFGNTGELFF. CDR3 sequence (DNA): TGTGCCAGCAGCTTGTTCGGCAACACCGGGGAGCTGTTTTTT. The full variable domain, rest sourced from reference TRBV5-5 and TRBJ2-2, is DAGVTQSPTHLIKTRGQQVTLRCSPISGHKSVSWYQQVLGQGPQFIFQYYEKEERGRGNFPDRFSARQFPNYSSELNVNALLLGDSALYLCASSLFGNTGELFFGEGSRLTVL.

Many counts were recorded for this clonotype. The chain carries TRBV28 and TRBJ2-7; the D call may be TRBD1 or TRBD2 (5 bases each). Germline lookup yields CDR1 MDHEN and CDR2 SYDVKM. This CDR3 is built from 15 residues. The V gene lost 4 bases and the J gene lost 4 bases, with 17 bases spanning the gap. The CDR3 coding sequence is TGTGCCAGCAGTTCCTCGGACCTGGGGGATTACGAGCAGTACTTC. This encodes CASSSSDLGDYEQYF.

The rearrangement links TRBV5-1 to TRBJ2-1, with 7 positions matching TRBD1. The CDR3 spans 15 residues. V dropped 4 bases and J dropped 5; count of bases not matched to a gene: 9. Germline V gene lookup returns CDR1 SGHRS and CDR2 YFSETQ. The CDR3 region is CASSVEGQANNEQFF. The CDR3 DNA reads as TGCGCCAGCAGCGTGGAAGGACAGGCCAACAATGAGCAGTTCTTC.

V is TRBV15 and J is TRBJ2-2, with D perhaps given as TRBD1 or TRBD2 (6 bases each). V was trimmed by 0 bases and J by 7 bases, leaving 12 bases between them. From germline, CDR1 is LNHNV and CDR2 YYDKDF (reference sequence). CDR3 length equals 15 residues. CDR3 DNA sequence: TGTGCCACCAGCAGAGATTTCGGGGGCAACGGGGAGCTGTTTTTT. Translation gives CATSRDFGGNGELFF.

V usage is TRBV20-1 and J usage is TRBJ2-3, with 10 nucleotides matching TRBD1. Germline CDR1 reads DFQATT; CDR2 reads SNEGSKA (reference sequence). V gave up 6 bases and J gave up 4 bases; unmatched junction bases: 4. CDR3 length: 13 amino acids. The CDR3 here is CSATDRGPDTQYF. The CDR3 nucleotides are TGCAGTGCCACCGACAGGGGGCCAGATACGCAGTATTTT.